The 24 T cell receptor beta chains listed next were all sequenced from one sample in a study of T cells in Graves' hyperthyroidism and ophthalmopathy. Using RNA transcripts as the source, TCR beta CDR3 regions were amplified. TCR CDR3 regions were first amplified by RT-PCR with HTBI primers. TCRdb used MiXCR to reprocess the multiplex PCR reads, holding one entry per CDR3 protein. The repertoire includes fewer than 850,000 distinct CDR3 sequences, around 16% of them detected once, and 15% to 18% sits in the top ten. The specimen sequenced was blood. The receptors derive from a man between 50 and 59 years old with Graves' hyperthyroidism.

The chain has TRBV3-1 and TRBJ2-1; 10 bases are a match to TRBD2. Germline-derived CDR1 and CDR2 are LGHDT and YNNKEL (reference sequence). CDR3 length: 17 residues. Germline trimming cut 4 bases from V and 2 bases from J; bases unmatched to any gene: 8. CDR3 in amino acids: CASSLEPGTSAYNEQFF. The CDR3 DNA sequence: TGTGCCAGCAGCCTAGAACCCGGGACTAGCGCCTACAATGAGCAGTTCTTC.

This chain connects TRBV7-9 to TRBJ1-4; TRBD1 might be the D (5 bases). The CDR3 consists of 14 residues. The V end lost 2 bases, the J end lost 6 bases, and 10 bases lay between the germline ends. Germline V gene sequence: CDR1 SEHNR, CDR2 FQNEAQ (reference sequence). This chain's CDR3 is CASSLSREDEKLFF. The CDR3 DNA reads as TGTGCCAGCAGCTTAAGCAGGGAGGATGAAAAACTGTTTTTT. Full variable domain (rest looked up from reference TRBV7-9 and TRBJ1-4): DTGVSQNPRHKITKRGQNVTFRCDPISEHNRLYWYRQTLGQGPEFLTYFQNEAQLEKSRLLSDRFSAERPKGSFSTLEIQRTEQGDSAMYLCASSLSREDEKLFFGSGTQLSVL.

This clonotype was observed at least ten times. V and J are TRBV28 and TRBJ2-2; possibly TRBD2 for D (6 bases). Germline CDR1 reads MDHEN; CDR2 reads SYDVKM. CDR3 size: 15 residues. Trimming removed 2 bases from V and 0 bases from J, with 7 bases in between. This chain's CDR3 is CASSLIAANTGELFF. CDR3 nucleotides: TGTGCCAGCAGTTTAATAGCGGCGAACACCGGGGAGCTGTTTTTT.

This rearrangement joins TRBV6-1 to TRBJ2-5; 10 bases map to TRBD2. The ends lost 6 bases at V and 5 bases at J; junction bases unmatched: 15. Germline values: CDR1 MNHNS, CDR2 SASEGT. The length of the CDR3 is 17 residues. The CDR3 spells CASRKASGSIKSETQYF. The CDR3 bases are TGTGCCAGCAGAAAGGCTAGCGGGAGTATCAAGTCGGAGACCCAGTACTTC.

This clonotype appeared many times. One end of the junction does not line up with germline, which may come from a read error. V usage is TRBV12-3 or TRBV12-4 and J usage is TRBJ1-6, with TRBD1 matching 7 bases. The CDR3 has 14 residues. CDR3 nucleotide sequence: TGTGCCAGCCGCGGGACAGCTTATAGTTCACCCCTCCACTTT. Protein product: CASRGTAYSSPLHF.

The chain is built from TRBV27 and TRBJ2-7; 7 positions agree with TRBD2. This CDR3 comprises 15 residues. With 0 bases clipped from V and 2 bases from J, the junction kept 4 bases outside the gene matches. CDR1 and CDR2 from the germline V gene are MNHEY and SMNVEV (reference sequence). For the CDR3, the DNA is TGTGCCAGCAGTTTATCGGCGGGAGCCACCTACGAGCAGTACTTC. It codes for CASSLSAGATYEQYF.

The gene calls are TRBV7-9 and TRBJ2-5, with a weak D call TRBD2 (5 bases). This CDR3 spans 17 amino acids. Germline loops: CDR1 SEHNR, CDR2 FQNEAQ (reference sequence). Trimming left V 4 bases short and J 5 bases short, with 23 bases between. In DNA form, the CDR3 reads TGTGCCAGCAGCTATGGTCGGGGAGCTCTGACGGGGGAGACCCAGTACTTC. It encodes CASSYGRGALTGETQYF.

This clonotype was observed at least ten times. V is TRBV9 and J is TRBJ2-3, with D hard to call. Germline CDR1 reads SGDLS; CDR2 reads YYNGEE. Between the trimmed V and J ends, which lost 0 bases and 2 bases, there was a span of 4 bases. The CDR3 is 13 amino acids. In nucleotides, the CDR3 is TGTGCCAGCAGCGTAGAGGACACAGATACGCAGTATTTT. Translating it yields CASSVEDTDTQYF.

This chain connects TRBV7-2 to TRBJ2-3; D is possibly TRBD1 (6 bases). V lost 8 bases and J 6 bases, leaving 18 bases between the germline ends. The germline V gene has CDR1 SGHTA and CDR2 FQGNSA. CDR3 size: 14 residues. The CDR3 protein is CASRGWDITDTQYF. As DNA, the CDR3 is TGTGCCAGCCGGGGATGGGACATTACGGATACGCAGTATTTT.

Of note for this clonotype: A much bigger clone sits one base away, suggesting this may be a read error. This chain uses TRBV7-2 with TRBJ2-7; D is perhaps TRBD1 (5 bases). Trimming pared 5 bases from V and 3 bases from J, leaving 11 bases between. This CDR3 region has 13 residues. Germline V gene data show CDR1 as SGHTA and CDR2 as FQGNSA. The CDR3 reads CASSLGVLYEQYF. In DNA form, the CDR3 reads TGTGCCAGCAGCCTAGGGGTACTCTACGAGCAGTACTTC.

This clonotype was detected many times. V gene TRBV7-9 combines with J gene TRBJ2-7, with 7 bases identical to TRBD2. This CDR3 has 13 amino acids. V lost 5 bases, J lost 1 base, and 2 bases stayed unmatched. CDR1 SEHNR and CDR2 FQNEAQ come from the germline V gene (reference sequence). The CDR3, as DNA: TGTGCCAGCAGCGGGACTATTTCCTACGAGCAGTACTTC. Encoded protein: CASSGTISYEQYF.

This clonotype was observed a handful of times. This chain connects TRBV28 to TRBJ1-4; TRBD1 matches at 10 bases. The CDR3 has 18 residues. After removal of 6 bases from V and 2 bases from J, the junction contained 12 bases not matched to a gene. Germline-derived CDR1 and CDR2 are MDHEN and SYDVKM. In DNA, the CDR3 is TGTGCCAGCAGCCGGACCAGACAGGGGGCGAAGACTAATGAAAAACTGTTTTTT. This gives the protein CASSRTRQGAKTNEKLFF.

This clonotype was counted ten times or more. The chain is built from TRBV28 and TRBJ1-2; no definite D call. V was pared by 6 bases and J by 8 bases, with 13 bases between. Germline CDR1 is MDHEN and CDR2 is SYDVKM. The CDR3 contains 12 residues. The CDR3 spells CASRTPYGGYTF. The CDR3 coding sequence is TGTGCCAGCAGAACTCCGTATGGAGGCTACACCTTC.

This clonotype appeared many times. The chain employs TRBV10-2 and TRBJ2-4; possible D gene TRBD2, 5 bases. Germline values: CDR1 WSHSY, CDR2 SAAADI. V lost 2 bases and J 7 bases, leaving 12 bases between the germline ends. The CDR3 runs to 14 residues. CDR3 nucleotides: TGCGCCAGCAGTGAGGAGGTTAGCGTCAACATTCAGTACTTC. Translation: CASSEEVSVNIQYF.

This clonotype was counted ten times or more. This sequence joins TRBV6-1 and TRBJ2-7; TRBD1 is a possible D gene (5 bases). With 5 bases removed from V and 3 bases from J, the gap between germline ends came to 20 bases. CDR3 length equals 16 residues. Germline V gives CDR1 MNHNS, CDR2 SASEGT. The CDR3 loop reads CASSPSRPRGLYEQYF. CDR3 DNA sequence: TGTGCCAGCAGTCCTTCAAGACCAAGGGGCCTCTACGAGCAGTACTTC.

The rearrangement joins TRBV28 to TRBJ1-5; possibly TRBD1 for D (5 bases). CDR1 is MDHEN, CDR2 SYDVKM, per germline. Between the trimmed V and J ends, which lost 5 bases and 5 bases, there was a span of 19 bases. This CDR3 is built from 16 residues. The CDR3 spells CASSAGPRDGYQPQHF. The CDR3 nucleotides read TGTGCCAGCAGTGCCGGCCCCCGGGACGGATATCAGCCCCAGCATTTT.

This clonotype has just a few counts. This may come from a read error, since a much larger clone is one base off. The V gene is TRBV24-1, the J gene TRBJ2-1, with 7 bases identical to TRBD2. V dropped 3 bases and J dropped 5; count of bases not matched to a gene: 9. Germline-derived CDR1 and CDR2 are KGHDR and SFDVKD. There are 16 residues in the CDR3. The CDR3: CATSDPTSENDNEQFF. As DNA, the CDR3 is TGTGCCACCAGTGATCCAACTAGCGAGAACGACAATGAGCAGTTCTTC.

As DNA, the CDR3 is TGTGCCAGCAGCCAAGGATATGGCAGGGTGAGGGGCGAGCAGTACTTC. Translating it yields CASSQGYGRVRGEQYF. V is TRBV14 and J is TRBJ2-7, with D perhaps TRBD1 or TRBD2 (5 bases each). In germline, CDR1 is SGHDN, CDR2 FVKESK. The CDR3 sequence is 16 residues long. V lost 1 base, J lost 6 bases, and 19 bases lay in between.

This clonotype turned up a few times. The CDR3 region is CSCGTSNTGELFF. CDR3 DNA sequence: TGCAGCTGCGGGACATCCAACACCGGGGAGCTGTTTTTT. J is TRBJ2-2 and V is TRBV29-1; D is perhaps TRBD1 or TRBD2 (6 bases each). CDR3 length: 13 amino acids. Between the trimmed V and J ends, which lost 8 bases and 2 bases, there was a span of 12 bases. Germline lookup yields CDR1 SQVTM and CDR2 ANQGSEA.

This clonotype turned up a few times. The chain links TRBV24-1 to TRBJ1-2; no clear D. This CDR3 contains 14 residues. Trimming pared 3 bases from V and 0 bases from J, leaving 7 bases between. CDR1 is KGHDR and CDR2 is SFDVKD in the germline V gene. For the CDR3, the DNA is TGTGCCACCAGTGATCAACAAGCTAACTATGGCTACACCTTC. This gives the protein CATSDQQANYGYTF.

Details on this clonotype: A single base separates this from a much larger clone, so it may be a read error. The chain joins TRBV7-9 to TRBJ2-1; unclear D gene. This CDR3 is built from 16 residues. Germline V CDR1 and CDR2: SEHNR, FQNEAQ (reference sequence). CDR3 in DNA: TGTCCCAGCAGTTATTTAAGTAGCAGCTCCTACAATGAGCAGTTCTTC. Amino acid sequence: CPSSYLSSSSYNEQFF.

V usage is TRBV20-1 and J usage is TRBJ1-5; 8 bases align to TRBD1. Germline V gene lookup returns CDR1 DFQATT and CDR2 SNEGSKA (reference sequence). This CDR3 contains 14 residues. Germline trimming cut 4 bases from V and 4 bases from J; bases unmatched to any gene: 6. The CDR3 nucleotides read TGCAGTGCTACCGACAGGGGATGGAATCAGCCCCAGCATTTT. Translation: CSATDRGWNQPQHF.

V usage is TRBV6-2 or TRBV6-3 and J usage is TRBJ2-1; D call uncertain. Germline V gene data show CDR1 as MNHEY and CDR2 as SVGEGT. The CDR3 consists of 14 residues. V lost 2 bases to trimming and J lost 6 bases, with 11 bases between them. The CDR3 nucleotides read TGTGCCAGCAGTTACGTAAGCCAGAGCAATGAGCAGTTCTTC. This gives the protein CASSYVSQSNEQFF.

The V call is TRBV7-2, the J call TRBJ2-1, with 7 nucleotides matching TRBD2. The germline V gene has CDR1 SGHTA and CDR2 FQGNSA. This CDR3 spans 16 amino acids. The V segment lost 7 bases and the J segment 9 bases; nucleotides outside the gene matches: 18. CDR3 sequence: CASNKGLLAAGGEQFF. The CDR3 coding sequence is TGTGCCAGCAATAAGGGGCTTCTAGCGGCCGGGGGTGAGCAGTTCTTC.